Sequencing of this T cell receptor (beta chain) was carried out in a study of Ad26.COV2.S vaccination and SARS-CoV-2 variants. TCRdb keeps only in-frame clones here, not all; method: immunoSEQ multiplex PCR. Of approximately 400,000 clones listed, under 90% were seen once; the top ten hold around 7.3%. The CDR3 has 10 amino acids. V shed 7 bases and J shed 3 bases, with 6 bases lying between them. From germline, CDR1 is DFQATT and CDR2 SNEGSKA (reference sequence). The treatment here: some 20 received Ad26.COV2.S at low or high dose, single or two shots; roughly five received placebo; per-sample allocation not given. Repertoires come from day 63 after the first vaccine or placebo injection.

This rearrangement joins TRBV20-1 to TRBJ1-2; D might be TRBD1 (5 bases). The material was peripheral blood, obtained in a trial of Ad26.COV2.S vaccine versus placebo. The TCR sequence derives from a person aged 18 to 59 who received the Ad26.COV2.S COVID-19 vaccine or a placebo. CDR3 loop: CSGGDYGYTF. DNA for the CDR3: TGCAGTGGGGGGGACTATGGCTACACCTTC.